This T cell receptor (beta chain) was identified in a study of T cells in Graves' hyperthyroidism and ophthalmopathy. Study overall: Prior to any treatment, at the point of initial diagnosis, peripheral blood was collected. Study-level results: Ophthalmopathy could be told apart from stable hyperthyroidism with a 13 V-J model.

TCR beta CDR3 region amplification was performed from RNA transcripts. HTBI primers drove first-round RT-PCR of the TCR CDR3. In TCRdb, the multiplex PCR reads were re-called with MiXCR into one record per CDR3 protein. The sample includes a few hundred thousand distinct CDR3 sequences, roughly 15% seen only once; the top ten take 5% to 6%. This clonotype was recorded many times. Antigen specificity is unknown. Criteria for exclusion of patients were uncontrolled infection, other autoimmune disease, pregnancy or lactation. The CDR3 consists of 16 residues. In germline, CDR1 is SGHTA, CDR2 FQGNSA. J gave up 7 bases and V 1 base, and 10 bases lay outside the gene matches.

The TCR was taken from a woman between 18 and 29 years old with Graves' hyperthyroidism. J is TRBJ2-1 and V is TRBV7-2; 7 bases are shared with TRBD1. Material: blood. CDR3 region: CASSLGRDSLLNEQFF. The CDR3, as DNA: TGTGCCAGCAGCTTAGGCCGGGACAGCCTTTTGAATGAGCAGTTCTTC.